This passage covers 14 T cell receptor beta chains from one sample sequenced in a study of T-cell reconstitution after alpha-beta-depleted transplantation in children. The TCRbeta library incorporated unique molecular identifiers. TCRdb re-analysed the PCR reads in MiXCR, keeping a single row per CDR3 protein. This table has about 340,000 distinct CDR3 sequences, about 16% appearing once. The sequencing here drew on PBMCs, mostly from graft donor cells, taken 360 days after TCRalphabeta/CD19-depleted stem cell transplant. These receptor sequences come from a male patient aged 2 to 9 who had a stem cell transplant for acute lymphoblastic leukemia, so the T cells may come from the graft donor.

The V gene is TRBV20-1, the J gene TRBJ2-7; possible D gene TRBD2, 5 bases. The germline gives CDR1 DFQATT, CDR2 SNEGSKA (reference sequence). The V gene lost 3 bases and the J gene lost 3 bases, with 6 bases spanning the gap. The CDR3 length is 11 residues. CDR3 DNA sequence: TGCAGTGCTAGCGGGAACTACGAGCAGTACTTC. This translates into CSASGNYEQYF.

A word on this clonotype: At one boundary the junction diverges from the germline segment, which might be a read error. This chain connects TRBV3-1 to TRBJ2-1; TRBD2 agrees at 10 bases. This CDR3 is 17 amino acids long. CDR1 and CDR2 (germline): LGHDT, YNNKEL (reference sequence). The CDR3 is CACSQAALAGVYNEQFF. The CDR3 DNA sequence: TGTGCCTGCAGCCAAGCGGCCCTAGCGGGAGTCTACAATGAGCAGTTCTTC.

This clonotype was counted a few times. The chain couples TRBV20-1 to TRBJ1-1; unclear D gene. The V and J ends lost 1 base and 1 base respectively, with 10 bases between them. This CDR3 has 14 residues. Per the germline V gene, CDR1 is DFQATT and CDR2 is SNEGSKA (reference sequence). CDR3 protein: CSARVGHENTEAFF. CDR3 in DNA: TGCAGTGCTAGAGTCGGTCATGAGAACACTGAAGCTTTCTTT.

V is TRBV20-1 and J is TRBJ2-1; tentative D call: TRBD2 (6 bases). The germline V gene has CDR1 DFQATT and CDR2 SNEGSKA (reference sequence). The CDR3 is made up of 15 amino acids. With 5 bases removed from V and 5 bases from J, the gap between germline ends came to 19 bases. CDR3 loop: CSAPKSGAGHNEQFF. CDR3 in DNA: TGCAGTGCTCCAAAATCGGGAGCCGGCCACAATGAGCAGTTCTTC.

Comment on this clonotype: One end of the junction does not line up with germline, which may come from a read error. The J gene is TRBJ1-4, the V gene TRBV7-7; 7 bases agree with TRBD1. Per germline, CDR1 SSHAT and CDR2 FNYEAQ (reference sequence). This CDR3 has 17 residues. The CDR3 sequence: CASSLVRDSSTNEKLFF. For the CDR3, the DNA is TGTGCTAGCAGCTTAGTTAGGGACAGTTCAACTAATGAAAAACTGTTTTTT.

A few counts support this clonotype. The chain couples TRBV4-3 to TRBJ2-5, with 7 bases matching TRBD2. Germline CDR1 is LGHNA and CDR2 is YSLEER. This CDR3 has 13 residues. The V gene end was trimmed by 6 bases and the J gene end by 1 base; junction bases not matched to a gene: 2. The CDR3, as DNA: TGCGCCAGCAGAGGACTAGGCCAAGAGACCCAGTACTTC. Its translation: CASRGLGQETQYF.

This clonotype was detected many times. This chain uses TRBV12-3 or TRBV12-4 with TRBJ2-7; tentative D call: TRBD1 (6 bases). V lost 5 bases, J lost 4 bases, and 15 bases lay in between. The CDR3 spans 14 residues. Here the CDR3 reads CASSLFRGSYEQYF. The CDR3 nucleotides are TGTGCCAGCAGTCTGTTTAGGGGGAGTTACGAGCAGTACTTC.

This clonotype came up a few times. V is TRBV6-1 and J is TRBJ2-5, with D unresolved. CDR3 length equals 13 residues. Per germline, CDR1 MNHNS and CDR2 SASEGT. Trimming removed 5 bases from V and 2 bases from J, with 9 bases in between. This chain's CDR3 is CASSPPRQETQYF. The CDR3 DNA sequence: TGTGCCAGCAGTCCACCCCGACAAGAGACCCAGTACTTC.

The rearrangement links TRBV3-1 to TRBJ2-7, with TRBD2 identical over 12 bases. The CDR3 loop spans 16 amino acids. V lost 0 bases to trimming and J lost 1 base; unmatched junction nucleotides: 1. Per the germline V gene, CDR1 is LGHDT and CDR2 is YNNKEL (reference sequence). The DNA of the CDR3 is TGTGCCAGCAGCCAAGAGGGACTAGCGGGTTCCTACGAGCAGTACTTC. Translating gives CASSQEGLAGSYEQYF.

The rearrangement joins TRBV28 to TRBJ2-5, with a tentative D call TRBD1 (5 bases). This CDR3 spans 16 amino acids. Germline V lookup: CDR1 MDHEN, CDR2 SYDVKM. The V end lost 6 bases, the J end lost 4 bases, and 21 bases lay between the germline ends. Written as DNA, the CDR3 is TGTGCCAGCAGCCGGCCGGGCGATGGACAAGGAGAGACCCAGTACTTC. Protein: CASSRPGDGQGETQYF.

The rearrangement links TRBV5-6 to TRBJ2-2, with no clear D. This CDR3 has 15 residues. The V gene's germline CDR1 is SGHDT and CDR2 YYEEEE. Deletions cut 0 bases from V and 7 bases from J, with 13 bases between. The CDR3, as DNA: TGTGCCAGCAGCTTGGCCGAACTAAGGGACGGGGAGCTGTTTTTT. Translated: CASSLAELRDGELFF.

This chain joins TRBV5-1 and TRBJ1-5; the match to TRBD1 covers 12 bases. The J segment lost 0 bases and the V segment lost 4 bases, leaving 5 bases of the junction unmatched. Per the germline V gene, CDR1 is SGHRS and CDR2 is YFSETQ. CDR3 length: 17 amino acids. Here the CDR3 DNA reads TGCGCCAGCAGCCCGGGACAGGGGGCTTATAGCAATCAGCCCCAGCATTTT. Its protein product is CASSPGQGAYSNQPQHF.

This sequence joins TRBV21-1 and TRBJ2-6; TRBD1, the table's D call, was not compared with the DNA. TRBV21-1 is shown as a pseudogene. The CDR3 contains 19 residues. The DNA for the CDR3 is TGTGCCAGCAGCAAAGCCCCGGACAGGGAAGGATCTGGGGCCAACGTCCTGACTTTC. Its protein product is CASSKAPDREGSGANVLTF.

This clonotype was found many times. The rearrangement joins TRBV11-1 to TRBJ2-5; D is ambiguous. Deletions cut 4 bases from V and 4 bases from J, with 10 bases between. The CDR3 extends over 13 amino acids. CDR1 SGHAT and CDR2 FQDESV come from the germline V gene (reference sequence). The CDR3 reads CASSSAVRETQYF. CDR3 coding DNA: TGTGCCAGCAGCTCGGCAGTCAGAGAGACCCAGTACTTC.